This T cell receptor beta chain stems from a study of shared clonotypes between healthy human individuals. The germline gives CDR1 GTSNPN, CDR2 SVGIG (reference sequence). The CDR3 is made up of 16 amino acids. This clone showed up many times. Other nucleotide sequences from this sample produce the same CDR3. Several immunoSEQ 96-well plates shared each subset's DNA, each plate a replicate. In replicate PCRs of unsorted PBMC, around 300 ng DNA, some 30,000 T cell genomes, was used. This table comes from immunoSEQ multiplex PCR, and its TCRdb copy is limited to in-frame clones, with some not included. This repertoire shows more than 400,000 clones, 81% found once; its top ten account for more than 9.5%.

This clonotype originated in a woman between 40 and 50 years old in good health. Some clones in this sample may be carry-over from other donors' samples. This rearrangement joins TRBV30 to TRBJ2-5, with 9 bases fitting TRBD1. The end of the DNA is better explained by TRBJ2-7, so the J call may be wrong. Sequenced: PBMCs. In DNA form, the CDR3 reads TGTGCCTGGAGTGTACGGGGGACAGGGAAAGGCTACGAGCAGTACTTC. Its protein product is CAWSVRGTGKGYEQYF.